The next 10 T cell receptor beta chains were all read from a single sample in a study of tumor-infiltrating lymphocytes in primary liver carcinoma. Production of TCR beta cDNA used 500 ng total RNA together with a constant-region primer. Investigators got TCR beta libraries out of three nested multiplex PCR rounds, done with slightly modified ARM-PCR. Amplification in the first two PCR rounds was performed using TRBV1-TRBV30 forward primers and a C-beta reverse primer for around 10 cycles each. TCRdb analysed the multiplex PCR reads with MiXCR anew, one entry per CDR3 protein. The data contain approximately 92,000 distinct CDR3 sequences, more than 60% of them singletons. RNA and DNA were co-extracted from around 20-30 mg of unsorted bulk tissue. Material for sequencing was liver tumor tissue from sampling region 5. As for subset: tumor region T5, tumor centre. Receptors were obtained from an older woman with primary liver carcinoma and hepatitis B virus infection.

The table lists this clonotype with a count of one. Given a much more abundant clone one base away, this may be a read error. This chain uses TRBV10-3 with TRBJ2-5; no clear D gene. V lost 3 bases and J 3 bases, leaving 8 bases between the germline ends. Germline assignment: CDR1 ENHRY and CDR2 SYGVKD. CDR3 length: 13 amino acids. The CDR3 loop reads CAISEIPEETQYF. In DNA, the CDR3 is TGTGCCATCAGTGAAATCCCTGAAGAGACCCAGTACTTC.

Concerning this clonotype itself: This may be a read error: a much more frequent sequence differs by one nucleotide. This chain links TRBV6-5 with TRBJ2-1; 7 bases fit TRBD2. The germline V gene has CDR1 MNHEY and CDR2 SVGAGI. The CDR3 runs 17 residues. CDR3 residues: CASGPRLRAGRYNGQFF. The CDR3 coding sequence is TGTGCTAGCGGGCCCCGGCTTCGAGCGGGTCGCTACAATGGGCAGTTCTTC.

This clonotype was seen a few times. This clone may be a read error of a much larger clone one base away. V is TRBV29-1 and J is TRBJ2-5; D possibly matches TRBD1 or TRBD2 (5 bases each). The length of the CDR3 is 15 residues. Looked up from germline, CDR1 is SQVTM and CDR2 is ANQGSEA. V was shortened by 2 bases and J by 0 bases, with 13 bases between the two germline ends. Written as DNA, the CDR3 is TGCAGCGTTGAACCCCGGGGCAGGGACCAAGAGACCCAGTACTTC. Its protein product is CSVEPRGRDQETQYF.

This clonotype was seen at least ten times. In DNA, the CDR3 is TGTGCCAGCAGGCAGGTTACAGGGGACACTGAAGCTTTCTTT. Residues: CASRQVTGDTEAFF. The chain couples TRBV6-6 to TRBJ1-1, with 7 bases matching TRBD1. Germline lookup yields CDR1 MNHNY and CDR2 SVGAGI (reference sequence). V lost 6 bases, J lost 3 bases, and 7 bases stayed unmatched. The CDR3 loop spans 14 amino acids.

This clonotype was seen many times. CDR3 nucleotides: TGTGCCAGCAGCCCGGACCGGTATGGCTACACCTTC. Translation: CASSPDRYGYTF. The chain links TRBV5-6 to TRBJ1-2; D not resolved. Trimming removed 4 bases at V and 5 bases at J, with 9 bases between. This CDR3 spans 12 amino acids. Germline assignment: CDR1 SGHDT and CDR2 YYEEEE.

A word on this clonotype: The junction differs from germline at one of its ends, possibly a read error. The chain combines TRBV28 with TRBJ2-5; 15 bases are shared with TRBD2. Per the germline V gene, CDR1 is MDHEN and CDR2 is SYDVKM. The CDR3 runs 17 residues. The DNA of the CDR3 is TGTGCCAGCAGACCCCTGGGACTAGCGGGAGGTCGAGAGACCCAATACTTC. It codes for CASRPLGLAGGRETQYF.

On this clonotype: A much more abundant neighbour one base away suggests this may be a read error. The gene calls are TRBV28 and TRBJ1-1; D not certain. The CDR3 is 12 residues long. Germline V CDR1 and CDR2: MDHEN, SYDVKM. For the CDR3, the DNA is TGTGCCAACAGTTTACTTAGGGCTGAAGCTTTCTTT. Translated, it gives CANSLLRAEAFF.

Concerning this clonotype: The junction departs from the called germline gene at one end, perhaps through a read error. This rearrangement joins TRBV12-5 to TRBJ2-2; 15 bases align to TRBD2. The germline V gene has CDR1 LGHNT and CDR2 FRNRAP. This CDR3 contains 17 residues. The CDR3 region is CTSGPGTSGRLTGELFF. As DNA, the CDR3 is TGTACTAGTGGTCCCGGGACTAGCGGGAGGTTGACCGGGGAGCTGTTTTTT.

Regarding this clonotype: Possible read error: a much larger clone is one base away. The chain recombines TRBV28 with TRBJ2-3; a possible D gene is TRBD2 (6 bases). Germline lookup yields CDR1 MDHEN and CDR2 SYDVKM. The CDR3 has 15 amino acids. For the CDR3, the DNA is TGTACCAGCAGTTTTGGGGGGTTCAGCACAGATACGCAGTATTTT. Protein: CTSSFGGFSTDTQYF.

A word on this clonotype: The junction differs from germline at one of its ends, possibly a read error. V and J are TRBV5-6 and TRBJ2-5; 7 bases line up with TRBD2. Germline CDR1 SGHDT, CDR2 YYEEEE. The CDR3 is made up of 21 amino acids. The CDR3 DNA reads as TGTGCCAGCAGCTTGGGCTCTCGCGGGAGAGGTGGGCTGGACACTAGAGAGACCCAGTGCTTC. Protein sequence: CASSLGSRGRGGLDTRETQCF.